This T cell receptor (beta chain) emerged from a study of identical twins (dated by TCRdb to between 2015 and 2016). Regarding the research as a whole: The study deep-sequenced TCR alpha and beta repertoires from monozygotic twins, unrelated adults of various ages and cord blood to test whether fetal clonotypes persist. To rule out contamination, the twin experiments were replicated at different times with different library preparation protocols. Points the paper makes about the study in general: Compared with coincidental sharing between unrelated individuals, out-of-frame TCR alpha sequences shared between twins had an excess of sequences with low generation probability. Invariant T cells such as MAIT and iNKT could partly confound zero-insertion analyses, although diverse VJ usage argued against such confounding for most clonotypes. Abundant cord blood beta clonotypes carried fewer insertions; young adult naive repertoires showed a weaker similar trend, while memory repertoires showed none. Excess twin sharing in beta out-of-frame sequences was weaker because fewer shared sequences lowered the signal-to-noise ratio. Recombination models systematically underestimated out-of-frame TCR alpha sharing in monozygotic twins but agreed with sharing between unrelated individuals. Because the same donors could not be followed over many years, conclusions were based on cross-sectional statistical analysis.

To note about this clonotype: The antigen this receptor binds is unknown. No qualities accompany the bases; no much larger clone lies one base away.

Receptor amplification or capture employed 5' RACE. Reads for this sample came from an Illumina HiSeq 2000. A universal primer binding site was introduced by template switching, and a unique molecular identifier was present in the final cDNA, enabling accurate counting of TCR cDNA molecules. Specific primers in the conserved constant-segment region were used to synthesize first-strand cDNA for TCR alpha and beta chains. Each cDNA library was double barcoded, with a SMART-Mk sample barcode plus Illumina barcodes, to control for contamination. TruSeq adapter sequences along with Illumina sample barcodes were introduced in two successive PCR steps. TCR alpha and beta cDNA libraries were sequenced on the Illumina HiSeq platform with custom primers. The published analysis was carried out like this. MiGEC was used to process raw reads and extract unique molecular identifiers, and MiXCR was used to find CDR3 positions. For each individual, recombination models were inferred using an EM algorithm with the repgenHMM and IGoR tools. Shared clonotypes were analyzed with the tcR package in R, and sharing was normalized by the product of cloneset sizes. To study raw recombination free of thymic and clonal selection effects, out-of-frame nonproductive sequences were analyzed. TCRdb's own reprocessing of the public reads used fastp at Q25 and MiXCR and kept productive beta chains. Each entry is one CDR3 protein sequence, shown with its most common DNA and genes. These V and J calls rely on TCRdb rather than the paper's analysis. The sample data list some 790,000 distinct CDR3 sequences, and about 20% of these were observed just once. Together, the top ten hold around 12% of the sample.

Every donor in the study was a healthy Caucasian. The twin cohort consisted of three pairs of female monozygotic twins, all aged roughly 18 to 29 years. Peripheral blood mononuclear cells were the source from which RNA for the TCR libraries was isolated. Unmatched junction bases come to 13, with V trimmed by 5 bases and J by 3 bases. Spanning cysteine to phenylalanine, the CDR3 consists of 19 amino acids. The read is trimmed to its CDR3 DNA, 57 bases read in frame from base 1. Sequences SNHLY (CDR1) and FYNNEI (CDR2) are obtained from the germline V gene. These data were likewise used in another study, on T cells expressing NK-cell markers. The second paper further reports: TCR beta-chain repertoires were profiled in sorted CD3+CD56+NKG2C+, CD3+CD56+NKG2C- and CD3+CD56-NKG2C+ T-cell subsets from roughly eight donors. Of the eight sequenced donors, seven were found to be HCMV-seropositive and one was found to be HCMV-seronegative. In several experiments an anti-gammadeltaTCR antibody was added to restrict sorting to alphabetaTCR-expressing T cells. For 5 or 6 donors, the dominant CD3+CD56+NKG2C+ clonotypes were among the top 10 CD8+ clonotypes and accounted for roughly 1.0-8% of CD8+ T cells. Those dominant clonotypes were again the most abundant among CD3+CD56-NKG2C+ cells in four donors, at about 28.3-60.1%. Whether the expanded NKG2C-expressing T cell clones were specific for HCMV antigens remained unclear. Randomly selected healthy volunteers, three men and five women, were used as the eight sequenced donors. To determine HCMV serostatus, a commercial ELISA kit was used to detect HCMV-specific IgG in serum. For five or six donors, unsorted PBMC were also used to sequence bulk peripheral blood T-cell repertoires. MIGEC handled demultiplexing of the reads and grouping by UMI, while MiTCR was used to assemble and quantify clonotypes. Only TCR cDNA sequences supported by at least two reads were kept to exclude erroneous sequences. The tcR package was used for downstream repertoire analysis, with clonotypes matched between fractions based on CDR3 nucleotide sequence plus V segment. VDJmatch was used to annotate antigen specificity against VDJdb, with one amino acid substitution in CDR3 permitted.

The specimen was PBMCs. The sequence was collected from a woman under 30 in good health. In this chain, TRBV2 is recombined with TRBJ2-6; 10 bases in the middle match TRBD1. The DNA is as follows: TGTGCCAGCAGTCCTCGGGACAGGGGTTTATTAGGTGGGGCCAACGTCCTGACTTTC. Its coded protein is CASSPRDRGLLGGANVLTF.